This T cell receptor (beta chain) was sequenced in a study of cytomegalovirus exposure and HLA in healthy donors. The V gene's germline CDR1 is LGHNA and CDR2 YSLEER. This CDR3 is built from 15 residues. V was pared by 1 base and J by 5 bases, with 14 bases between. This table comes from immunoSEQ multiplex PCR, and its TCRdb copy is limited to in-frame clones, with some not included. The sample contains more than 95,000 clones, 90% to 97% of which appear only once. Sequencing was carried out using PBMCs. The TCR comes from a man aged 18 to 35 in good health and CMV-seronegative. This chain connects TRBV4-3 to TRBJ1-2, with TRBD1 as a possible D gene (6 bases). The CDR3 loop is CASSQGTATAYGYTF. The CDR3 DNA follows: TGCGCCAGCAGCCAAGGGACAGCCACTGCTTATGGCTACACCTTC.